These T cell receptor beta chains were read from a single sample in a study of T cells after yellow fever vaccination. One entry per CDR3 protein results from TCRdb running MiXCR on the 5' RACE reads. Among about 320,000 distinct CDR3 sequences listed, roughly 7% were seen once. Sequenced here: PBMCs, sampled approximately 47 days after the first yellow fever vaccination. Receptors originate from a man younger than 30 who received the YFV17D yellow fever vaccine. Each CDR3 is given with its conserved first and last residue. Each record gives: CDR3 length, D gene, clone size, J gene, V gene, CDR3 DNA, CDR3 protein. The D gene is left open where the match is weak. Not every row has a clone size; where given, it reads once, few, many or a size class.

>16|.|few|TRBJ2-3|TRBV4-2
TGTGCCAGCAGCCAAGTGGAGGGGGCGGGGACAGATACGCAGTATTTT
CASSQVEGAGTDTQYF
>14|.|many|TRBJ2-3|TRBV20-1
TGCAGTGCTACCAGAATAGCAGTCACAGATACGCAGTATTTT
CSATRIAVTDTQYF
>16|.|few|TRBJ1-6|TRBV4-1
TGCGCCAGCAGCCAAGATTGGGAACAGTGGAATTCACCCCTCCACTTT
CASSQDWEQWNSPLHF
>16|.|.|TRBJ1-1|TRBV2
TGTGCCAGCACCGAACCCGGGTTACTCATGAACACTGAAGCTTTCTTT
CASTEPGLLMNTEAFF
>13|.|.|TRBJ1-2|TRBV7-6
TGTGCCAGCAGCGACGGACATGGGGATGGCTACACCTTC
CASSDGHGDGYTF
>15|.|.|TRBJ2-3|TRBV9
TGTGCCAGCAGCGTAGTGGGGGGCCTCGAAGATACGCAGTATTTT
CASSVVGGLEDTQYF
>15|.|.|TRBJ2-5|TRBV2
TGTGCCAGCAGTGAACTCGCTGGGACATCAGAGACCCAGTACTTC
CASSELAGTSETQYF
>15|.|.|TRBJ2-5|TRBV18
TGTGCCAGCTCAACAAGGACTGCGTATCAAGAGACCCAGTACTTC
CASSTRTAYQETQYF
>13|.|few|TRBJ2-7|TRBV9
TGTGCCAGCAGCGGCAGTGCAAACTACGAGCAGTACTTC
CASSGSANYEQYF
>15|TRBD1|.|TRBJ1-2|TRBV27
TGTGCCAGCAGTTTAATACCGACAGGGGCCAATGGCTACACCTTC
CASSLIPTGANGYTF
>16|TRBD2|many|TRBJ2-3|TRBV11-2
TGTGCCAGCAGCCCGGGACTAGCGGGGGGTTTGGATACGCAGTATTTT
CASSPGLAGGLDTQYF
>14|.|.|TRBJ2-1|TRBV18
TGTGCCAGCTCACCACAGGACAGATACAATGAGCAGTTCTTC
CASSPQDRYNEQFF
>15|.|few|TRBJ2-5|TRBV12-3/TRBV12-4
TGTGCCAGCAGTTTATCAGGAGGGGGCCAAGAGACCCAGTACTTC
CASSLSGGGQETQYF
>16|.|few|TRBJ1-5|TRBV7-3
TGTGCCAGCAGCTTGAAGGGCATCTTGAGCAATCAGCCCCAGCATTTT
CASSLKGILSNQPQHF
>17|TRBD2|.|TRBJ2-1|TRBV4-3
TGCGCCAGCAGCCACGTAGCGGGGGGGCCCATCAACAATGAGCAGTTCTTC
CASSHVAGGPINNEQFF
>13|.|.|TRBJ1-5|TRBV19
TGTGCCAGTAGTATCTTGACTGATCAGCCCCAGCATTTT
CASSILTDQPQHF
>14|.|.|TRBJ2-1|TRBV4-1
TGCGCCAGCAGCCCACGAGGGGGGACCAATGAGCAGTTCTTC
CASSPRGGTNEQFF
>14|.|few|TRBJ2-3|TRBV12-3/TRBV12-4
TGTGCCAGCAGTTCACTCAGAGGTACAGATACGCAGTATTTT
CASSSLRGTDTQYF
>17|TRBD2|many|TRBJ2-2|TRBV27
TGTGCCAGCAGTTTAACCGGGGGGGCCTCGAACACCGGGGAGCTGTTTTTT
CASSLTGGASNTGELFF
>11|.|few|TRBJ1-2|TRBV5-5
TGTGCCAGCAGCTTGCACCATGGCTACACCTTC
CASSLHHGYTF
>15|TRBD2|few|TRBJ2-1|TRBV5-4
TGTGCCAGCAGCTTACTAGCGGGGTTCTACAATGAGCAGTTCTTC
CASSLLAGFYNEQFF
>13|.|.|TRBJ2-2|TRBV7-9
TGTGCCAGCAGCAACAGTAACACCGGGGAGCTGTTTTTT
CASSNSNTGELFF
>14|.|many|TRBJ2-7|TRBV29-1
TGCAGCGTTGAAGCGGGGAACGAATCCTACGAGCAGTACTTC
CSVEAGNESYEQYF
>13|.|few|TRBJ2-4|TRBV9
TGTGCCAGCAGCCCAACCCCCGAGGGGCGCCGCTCCTTC
CASSPTPEGRRSF
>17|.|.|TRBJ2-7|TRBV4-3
TGCGCCAGCAGCCAAGAAATGGTAGAGCAGGGACCGAGCGAGCAGTACTTC
CASSQEMVEQGPSEQYF
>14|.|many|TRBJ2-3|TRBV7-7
TGTGCTAGCAGCGTTGGAGGGCTTGGAGATACGCAGTATTTT
CASSVGGLGDTQYF
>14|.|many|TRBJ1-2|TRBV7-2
TGTGCCAGCAGACCGGGGGGGACGGTCTATGGCTACACCTTC
CASRPGGTVYGYTF
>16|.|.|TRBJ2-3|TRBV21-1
TGTGCCAGCAGCTTCCTGGACAGGCTTGGGATAGATACGCAGTATTTT
CASSFLDRLGIDTQYF
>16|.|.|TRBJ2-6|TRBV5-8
TGTGCCAGCAGCATATTAACAGGGACTGGGGCCAACGTCCTGACTTTC
CASSILTGTGANVLTF
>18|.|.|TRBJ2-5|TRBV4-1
TGCGCCAGCAGCCAAGAACATTTCGGGGGGCCCTACCAAGAGACCCAGTACTTC
CASSQEHFGGPYQETQYF
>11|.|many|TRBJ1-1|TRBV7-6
TGTGCCAGCAGCTCCAACACTGAAGCTTTCTTT
CASSSNTEAFF
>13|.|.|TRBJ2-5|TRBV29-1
TGCAGCGTTGGGGGCAGGGGACGGGAGACCCAGTACTTC
CSVGGRGRETQYF
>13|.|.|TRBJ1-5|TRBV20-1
TGCAGTGCTGTTCCAGGGTTGAGACAGCCCCAGCATTTT
CSAVPGLRQPQHF
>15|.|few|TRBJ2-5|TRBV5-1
TGCGCCAGCGAACGCAGGGGAGGGGGTATGGAGACCCAGTACTTC
CASERRGGGMETQYF
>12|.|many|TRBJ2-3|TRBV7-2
TGTGCCAGCAGCCCCGCCACAGATACGCAGTATTTT
CASSPATDTQYF
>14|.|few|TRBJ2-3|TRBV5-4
TGTGCCAGCAGCTTTAACAGGGTGTCAGATACGCAGTATTTT
CASSFNRVSDTQYF
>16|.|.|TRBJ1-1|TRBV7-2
TGTGCCAGCAGCTCCTCTGTTGGGGTTTTGAACACTGAAGCTTTCTTT
CASSSSVGVLNTEAFF
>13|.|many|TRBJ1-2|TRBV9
TGTGCCAGCAGCGTAGAACCCAGGGCGGGCTACACCTTC
CASSVEPRAGYTF
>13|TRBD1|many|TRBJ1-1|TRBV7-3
TGTGCCAGCAGCGTCACAGGGGAAACTGAAGCTTTCTTT
CASSVTGETEAFF
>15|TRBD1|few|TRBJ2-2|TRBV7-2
TGTGCCAGCAGCTTCCGGGACAGGGTGACCGGGGAGCTGTTTTTT
CASSFRDRVTGELFF
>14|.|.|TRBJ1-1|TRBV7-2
TGTGCCAGCAGCTTTCCCCCAGCAAACACTGAAGCTTTCTTT
CASSFPPANTEAFF
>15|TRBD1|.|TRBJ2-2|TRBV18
TGTGCCAGCTCCCTCGGACAGGGGGACACCGGGGAGCTGTTTTTT
CASSLGQGDTGELFF
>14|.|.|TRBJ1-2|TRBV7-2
TGTGCCAGCAGCTTGTCCCGGGACACAGGAGGCTACACCTTC
CASSLSRDTGGYTF
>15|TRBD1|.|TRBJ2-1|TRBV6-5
TGTGCCAGCAGTTACGTCGGGACAGGGGAAAATGAGCAGTTCTTC
CASSYVGTGENEQFF
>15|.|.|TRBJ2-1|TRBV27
TGTGCCAGCAGTTTTCAGGGAAGGCCCTACAATGAGCAGTTCTTC
CASSFQGRPYNEQFF
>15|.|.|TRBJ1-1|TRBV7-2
TGTGCCAGCAGACGGGAGGGGGGCTTGAACACTGAAGCTTTCTTT
CASRREGGLNTEAFF
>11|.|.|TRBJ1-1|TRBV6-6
TGTGCCAGCATGGACGGGGCTGAAGCTTTCTTT
CASMDGAEAFF
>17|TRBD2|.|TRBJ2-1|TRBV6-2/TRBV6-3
TGTGCCAGCAGCGACCCCACACTAGCGGGGGGGCGGGATGAGCAGTTCTTC
CASSDPTLAGGRDEQFF
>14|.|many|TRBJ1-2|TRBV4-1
TGCGCCAGCAGCCTCGGGACCCCACTCTCTGGCTACACCTTC
CASSLGTPLSGYTF
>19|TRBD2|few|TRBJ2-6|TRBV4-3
TGCGCCAGCAGCCAAGATCTCGCGGGGGTAGGTTCTGGGGCCAACGTCCTGACTTTC
CASSQDLAGVGSGANVLTF
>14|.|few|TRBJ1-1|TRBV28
TGTGCCAGCAGTTTGGGGGGGCGGCTGACTGAAGCTTTCTTT
CASSLGGRLTEAFF